One T cell receptor beta chain is described in this entry. The data belong to a study of blood T cell repertoires in COVID-19. The germline CDR1 and CDR2 sequences are SGHTA and FQGTGA. This CDR3 is 13 amino acids long. Trimming stripped 1 base from V and 5 bases from J, with 8 bases between. Libraries were prepared by immunoSEQ multiplex PCR; TCRdb keeps only in-frame clonotypes and omits some of them. The data hold fewer than 300,000 clones, with more than 90% observed a single time. This receptor was identified in a person between 18 and 30 years old with COVID-19, enrolled during active disease. The rearrangement joins TRBV7-3 to TRBJ1-1; D is undetermined. The source material was peripheral blood. This chain's CDR3 is CASSLSGRTEAFF. DNA of the CDR3: TGTGCCAGCAGCTTAAGTGGGAGGACTGAAGCTTTCTTT.